This T cell receptor (beta chain) was sequenced for a study of shared clonotypes between healthy human individuals. As for this clone: Its antigen is not known.

This CDR3 is 15 amino acids long. V was cut by 1 base and J by 4 bases, with 14 bases left in between. CDR1 SGHKS and CDR2 YYEKEE come from the germline V gene (reference sequence). General study results and limits: Larger estimated richness was generally recorded for naive subsets relative to memory subsets.

As defined, naive CD8 cells were CD45RO-negative and positively selected for CCR7, with terminally differentiated effector memory CD45RA+ cells excluded. Measured with immunoSEQ multiplex PCR; TCRdb has only the in-frame clones, and not every one. The table lists more than 600,000 clones, roughly 94% of them singletons, with approximately 24% in the top ten. The material sequenced was naive CD8+ T cells sorted from blood. This TCR was sampled from a man aged 25-45 years in good health. This rearrangement joins TRBV5-5 to TRBJ2-5; D perhaps matches TRBD2 (5 bases). The CDR3 DNA sequence: TGTGCCAGCAGCTTGTCGAGAGGGCTGGCAGAGACCCAGTACTTC. This translates into CASSLSRGLAETQYF.